Given below is one TCR beta chain in context. The CDR3 is made up of 14 amino acids. Germline-derived CDR1 and CDR2 are SEHNR and FQNEAQ (reference sequence). Trimming shortened V by 5 bases and J by 8 bases, and 18 bases separated the two germline ends. TCRdb recomputed calls from the 5' RACE reads with MiXCR, one row per CDR3 protein. The sample shows more than 35,000 distinct CDR3 sequences, 5.2% of them seen only once. This entry belongs to a study of spatial heterogeneity in lung cancer. Time point in this sample: sample taken at primary tumor resection. The sequenced material consisted of unsorted whole RNA from tumor, nontumor lung or frozen PBMC.

This sequence was found in a female donor with early-stage non-small cell lung cancer. The gene calls are TRBV7-9 and TRBJ1-2; the D is unclear. The material sequenced was PBMCs, taken at surgery. The CDR3 loop is CASSENVAQPGYTF. CDR3 nucleotides: TGTGCCAGCAGCGAAAACGTGGCGCAGCCGGGCTACACCTTC.